The clone carrying this TCR beta chain was seen a handful of times. Antigen unknown. This sample is part of a study of identical twins. Study-level findings and limits: Within cord blood, abundant beta clonotypes carried fewer insertions, but memory repertoires showed no such trend.

In TCRdb, the 5' RACE reads were re-called with MiXCR into one record per CDR3 protein. This table has a few hundred thousand distinct CDR3 sequences, around 20% appearing once. The length of the CDR3 is 14 residues. V dropped 3 bases and J dropped 3 bases, with 12 bases sitting between them. Germline V CDR1 and CDR2: KGHSH, LQKENI. The TCR sequence derives from a man aged 45-60 years in good health. The chain links TRBV18 to TRBJ2-7; D is possibly TRBD1 (6 bases). The sample was naive T cells sorted from blood. The CDR3 nucleotides read TGTGCCAGCTCACCGCAGGACAGAAGCTACGAGCAGTACTTC. Translated: CASSPQDRSYEQYF.